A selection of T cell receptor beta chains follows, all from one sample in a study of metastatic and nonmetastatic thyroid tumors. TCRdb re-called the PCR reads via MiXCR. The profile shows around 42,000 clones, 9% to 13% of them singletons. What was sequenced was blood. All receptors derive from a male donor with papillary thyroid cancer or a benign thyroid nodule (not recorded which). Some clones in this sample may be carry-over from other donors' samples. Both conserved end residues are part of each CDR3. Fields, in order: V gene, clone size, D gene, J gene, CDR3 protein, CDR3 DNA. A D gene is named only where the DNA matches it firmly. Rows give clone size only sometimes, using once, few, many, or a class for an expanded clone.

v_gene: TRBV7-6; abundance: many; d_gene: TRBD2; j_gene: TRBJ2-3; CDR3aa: CASSLASGLAGTDTQYF; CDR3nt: TGTGCCAGCAGCTTAGCTTCGGGACTAGCGGGCACAGATACGCAGTATTTT
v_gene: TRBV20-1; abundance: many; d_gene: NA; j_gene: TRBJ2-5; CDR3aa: CSARPLLGAETQYF; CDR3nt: TGCAGTGCTAGACCCCTCTTAGGAGCAGAGACCCAGTACTTC
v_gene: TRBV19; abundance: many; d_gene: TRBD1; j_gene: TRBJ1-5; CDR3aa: CASSTGQAGQPQHF; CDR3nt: TGTGCCAGTAGTACAGGACAGGCGGGTCAGCCCCAGCATTTT
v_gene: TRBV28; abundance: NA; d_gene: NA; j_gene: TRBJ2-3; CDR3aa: CASSTTSVYTQYF; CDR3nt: TGTGCCAGCAGCACCACAAGCGTGTATACGCAGTATTTT
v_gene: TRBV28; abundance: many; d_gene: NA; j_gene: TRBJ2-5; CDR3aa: CASSLGEAWGLHEETQYF; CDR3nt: TGTGCCAGCAGTTTAGGAGAGGCCTGGGGTCTTCACGAAGAGACCCAGTACTTC
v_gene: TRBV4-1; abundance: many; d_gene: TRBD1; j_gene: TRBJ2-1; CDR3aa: CASSQVTGGGNEQFF; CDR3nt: TGCGCCAGCAGCCAGGTGACAGGGGGGGGAAATGAGCAGTTCTTC
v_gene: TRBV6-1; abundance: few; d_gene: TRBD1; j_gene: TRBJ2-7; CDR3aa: CASSENDRVYEQYF; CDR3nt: TGTGCCAGCAGTGAAAACGACAGGGTCTACGAGCAGTACTTC
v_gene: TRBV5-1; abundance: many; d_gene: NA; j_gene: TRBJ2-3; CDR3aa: CASSLGQGMDTQYF; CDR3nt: TGCGCCAGCAGCTTGGGGCAGGGGATGGATACGCAGTATTTT
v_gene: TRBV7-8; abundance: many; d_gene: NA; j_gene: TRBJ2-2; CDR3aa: CASSYLSTGELFF; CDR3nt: TGTGCCAGCAGCTATTTAAGCACCGGGGAGCTGTTTTTT
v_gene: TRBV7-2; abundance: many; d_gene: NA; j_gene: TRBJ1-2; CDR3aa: CASSLEQGYGYTF; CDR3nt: TGTGCCAGCAGCTTAGAACAGGGCTATGGCTACACCTTC
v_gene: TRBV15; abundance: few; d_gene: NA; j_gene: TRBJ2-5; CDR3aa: CATSRLAGETQYF; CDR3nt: TGTGCCACCAGCCGCCTAGCTGGAGAGACCCAGTACTTC
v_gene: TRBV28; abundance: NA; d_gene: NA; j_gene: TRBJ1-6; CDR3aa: CASSLGSYNSPLHF; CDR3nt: TGTGCCAGCAGTTTGGGGAGCTATAATTCACCCCTCCACTTT
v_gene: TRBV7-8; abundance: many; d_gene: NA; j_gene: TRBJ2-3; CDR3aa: CASSLAGFFSSTDTQYF; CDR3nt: TGTGCCAGCAGCTTAGCAGGCTTCTTCTCTAGCACAGATACGCAGTATTTT
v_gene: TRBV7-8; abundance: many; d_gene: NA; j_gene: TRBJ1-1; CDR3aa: CASSLMDTNTEAFF; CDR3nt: TGTGCCAGCAGCTTGATGGACACGAACACTGAAGCTTTCTTT
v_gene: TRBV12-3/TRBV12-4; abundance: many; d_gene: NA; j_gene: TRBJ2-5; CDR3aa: CASSPYGGRETQYF; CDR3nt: TGTGCCAGCAGCCCGTACGGGGGGCGAGAGACCCAGTACTTC
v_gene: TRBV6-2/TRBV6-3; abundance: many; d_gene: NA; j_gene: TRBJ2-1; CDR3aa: CASRQGGYNEQFF; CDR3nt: TGTGCCAGCAGACAGGGAGGATACAATGAGCAGTTCTTC
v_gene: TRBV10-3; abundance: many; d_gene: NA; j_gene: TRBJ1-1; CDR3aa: CAISENGGTEAFF; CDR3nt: TGTGCCATCAGTGAGAATGGGGGTACTGAAGCTTTCTTT
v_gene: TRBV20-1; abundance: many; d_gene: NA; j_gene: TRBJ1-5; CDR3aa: CSAATTAYSNQPQHF; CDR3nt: TGCAGTGCTGCCACGACGGCCTATAGCAATCAGCCCCAGCATTTT
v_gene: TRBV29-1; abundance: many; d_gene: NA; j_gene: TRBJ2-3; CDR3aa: CSVASVSADTQYF; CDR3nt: TGCAGCGTTGCCAGCGTTTCGGCAGATACGCAGTATTTT
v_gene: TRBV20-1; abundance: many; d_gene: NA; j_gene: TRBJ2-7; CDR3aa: CSAKHSGGVYEQYF; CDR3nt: TGCAGTGCTAAACACAGCGGCGGAGTCTACGAGCAGTACTTC
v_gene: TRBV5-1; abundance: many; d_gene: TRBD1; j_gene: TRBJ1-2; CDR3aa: CASSWGQGSNYGYTF; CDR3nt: TGCGCCAGCAGCTGGGGACAGGGCTCAAACTATGGCTACACCTTC
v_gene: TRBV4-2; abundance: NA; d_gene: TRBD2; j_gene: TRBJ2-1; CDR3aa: CASSAQLAGAGNEQFF; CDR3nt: TGTGCCAGCAGCGCTCAACTAGCGGGGGCCGGCAATGAGCAGTTCTTC
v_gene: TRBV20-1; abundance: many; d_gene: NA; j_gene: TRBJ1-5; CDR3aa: CSARVGGGEIQPQHF; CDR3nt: TGCAGTGCTAGAGTAGGAGGGGGTGAAATTCAGCCCCAGCATTTT
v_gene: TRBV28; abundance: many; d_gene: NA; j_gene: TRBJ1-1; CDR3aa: CASLRGGPEAFF; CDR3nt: TGTGCCAGCCTTCGGGGTGGGCCCGAAGCTTTCTTT